The source of this TCR beta chain is a study of cytomegalovirus exposure and HLA in healthy donors. Concerning this clone: Its antigen is undetermined.

The CDR3 is 13 amino acids. With 4 bases removed from V and 6 bases from J, the gap between germline ends came to 13 bases. Germline V CDR1 and CDR2: SGHTA, FQGNSA. Sequencing was performed with immunoSEQ multiplex PCR; in TCRdb, only in-frame clones are kept and a portion is missing. This sample has about 47,000 clones, with about 93% found just once. Overall study results and limits: Later, an analysis found that TCR clusters from the first cohort tended to co-occur in the roughly 130 validation repertoires.

This clonotype originated in a man aged 18-30 years in good health and CMV-seronegative. The sample comprised PBMCs. This chain connects TRBV7-2 to TRBJ2-7, with D possibly being TRBD2 (6 bases). The CDR3 reads CASSSGTAGEQYF. CDR3 DNA sequence: TGTGCCAGCAGCTCGGGTACAGCGGGCGAGCAGTACTTC.